The present entry profiles one T cell receptor (beta chain) with its context. The target antigen is unknown. The length of the CDR3 is 14 residues. CDR1 and CDR2 (germline): MRHNA, SNTAGT. Trimming shortened V by 2 bases and J by 2 bases, and 7 bases separated the two germline ends. Researchers report immunoSEQ v3.0 was run at survey level. The table came from immunoSEQ multiplex PCR; TCRdb's copy has only in-frame clones and leaves some out. Here the sample spans tens of thousands of clones, roughly 88% being singletons. The data belong to a study of long-term antiretroviral therapy in people with HIV. General study results and limits: Controls exceeded HIV repertoires in CDR3 length range. An increase in diversity followed ART, yet levels stayed below transplant donor controls.

Each specimen consisted of 1-10 million cryopreserved PBMC prior to extraction of DNA. The source material was unsorted PBMCs, sampled 0.5 years after starting antiretroviral therapy. This receptor was identified in a woman aged 18-29 years with HIV. The chain carries TRBV6-4 and TRBJ1-5, with D unresolved. The CDR3 DNA is TGTGCCAGCAGTGACAGGGTTGGCAATCAGCCCCAGCATTTT. Protein sequence: CASSDRVGNQPQHF.